This entry lists 10 T cell receptor beta chains sequenced from one sample in a study of blood T cell repertoires in COVID-19. Only in-frame clones appear in the TCRdb table, and some are missing; sequencing was by immunoSEQ multiplex PCR. This table holds some 250,000 clones, around nine tenths found once. The specimen sequenced was peripheral blood. The source is a woman in her 70s with active or convalescent COVID-19.

V is TRBV7-2 and J is TRBJ2-5; 9 nucleotides align to TRBD2. CDR3 length: 14 residues. The germline V gene has CDR1 SGHTA and CDR2 FQGNSA. Trimming took 5 bases from V and 4 from J; bases not matched to a gene: 5. CDR3 region: CASSPPRGGETQYF. Written as DNA, the CDR3 is TGTGCCAGCAGCCCCCCGCGGGGGGGAGAGACCCAGTACTTC.

This chain joins TRBV12-3 or TRBV12-4 and TRBJ2-5; 7 nucleotides agree with TRBD1. Losses at the gene ends were 3 bases for V and 5 bases for J; bases not matched to a gene: 3. The CDR3 runs to 13 residues. In DNA form, the CDR3 reads TGTGCCAGCAGTTTCGAACAGGGGGAGACCCAGTACTTC. This gives the protein CASSFEQGETQYF.

The rearrangement links TRBV7-2 to TRBJ1-5; no clear D gene. CDR1 and CDR2 (germline): SGHTA, FQGNSA. The CDR3 sequence is 16 residues long. V lost 1 base and J lost 1, with 11 bases in between. CDR3 bases: TGTGCCAGCAGCTTAGGCAGTCCCGGGAGCAATCAGCCCCAGCATTTT. Translated: CASSLGSPGSNQPQHF.

The J gene is TRBJ2-3, the V gene TRBV19; 10 positions agree with TRBD2. J gave up 1 base and V 11 bases, and 9 bases lay outside the gene matches. This CDR3 region has 15 residues. Germline CDR1 reads LNHDA; CDR2 reads SQIVND (reference sequence). The CDR3 DNA sequence: TGTGCCTCAGCGGGGGGGCCCTCGGGCACAGATACGCAGTATTTT. It translates to CASAGGPSGTDTQYF.

The chain has TRBV28 and TRBJ1-4; 8 positions match TRBD1. V was clipped by 5 bases and J by 8 bases; unmatched bases: 13. From germline, CDR1 is MDHEN and CDR2 SYDVKM. CDR3 length: 16 amino acids. CDR3 sequence (DNA): TGTGCCAGCAGTCCCCCTCGGACAGGGCCAGGGGAAAAACTGTTTTTT. Its translation is CASSPPRTGPGEKLFF.

V is TRBV11-1 and J is TRBJ2-3; TRBD2 agrees at 9 bases. V shed 2 bases, J shed 5 bases, and the junction held 8 bases outside the gene matches. The CDR3 is made up of 16 amino acids. Looked up from germline, CDR1 is SGHAT and CDR2 is FQDESV (reference sequence). The CDR3 reads CASSLFRGGAEDTQYF. In DNA form, the CDR3 reads TGTGCCAGCAGCTTATTCCGCGGGGGGGCCGAAGATACGCAGTATTTT.

This chain links TRBV27 with TRBJ1-5; D might be TRBD1 (5 bases). CDR1 is MNHEY and CDR2 is SMNVEV in the germline V gene (reference sequence). This CDR3 has 15 amino acids. V lost 4 bases and J 4 bases, leaving 14 bases between the germline ends. CDR3 bases: TGTGCCAGCAGTTCATCCCAGGGCGAAAATCAGCCCCAGCATTTT. As protein: CASSSSQGENQPQHF.

The chain has TRBV5-1 and TRBJ2-3; perhaps TRBD1 as D (6 bases). V was shortened by 4 bases and J by 4 bases, with 13 bases between the two germline ends. Germline CDR1 and CDR2: SGHRS and YFSETQ. The CDR3 runs to 14 residues. The CDR3 loop reads CASSPNRAADTQYF. The DNA of the CDR3 is TGCGCCAGCAGCCCGAACAGGGCGGCAGATACGCAGTATTTT.

V and J are TRBV6-6 and TRBJ1-5, with D perhaps matching TRBD1 (5 bases). The V end lost 8 bases, the J end lost 7 bases, and 18 bases lay between the germline ends. Germline V gene sequence: CDR1 MNHNY, CDR2 SVGAGI (reference sequence). The CDR3 totals 14 residues. CDR3 region: CASLGEQGRQPQHF. In DNA, the CDR3 is TGTGCCAGCCTAGGCGAGCAGGGCCGGCAGCCCCAGCATTTT.

The V call is TRBV5-6, the J call TRBJ1-5; a weak D match, TRBD1 (5 bases). The V end was cut by 4 bases, the J end by 0 bases, with 11 bases between. Germline assignment: CDR1 SGHDT and CDR2 YYEEEE. The CDR3 has 15 amino acids. CDR3 protein: CASSLGPNSNQPQHF. The CDR3 nucleotides are TGTGCCAGCAGCCTGGGGCCAAATAGCAATCAGCCCCAGCATTTT.